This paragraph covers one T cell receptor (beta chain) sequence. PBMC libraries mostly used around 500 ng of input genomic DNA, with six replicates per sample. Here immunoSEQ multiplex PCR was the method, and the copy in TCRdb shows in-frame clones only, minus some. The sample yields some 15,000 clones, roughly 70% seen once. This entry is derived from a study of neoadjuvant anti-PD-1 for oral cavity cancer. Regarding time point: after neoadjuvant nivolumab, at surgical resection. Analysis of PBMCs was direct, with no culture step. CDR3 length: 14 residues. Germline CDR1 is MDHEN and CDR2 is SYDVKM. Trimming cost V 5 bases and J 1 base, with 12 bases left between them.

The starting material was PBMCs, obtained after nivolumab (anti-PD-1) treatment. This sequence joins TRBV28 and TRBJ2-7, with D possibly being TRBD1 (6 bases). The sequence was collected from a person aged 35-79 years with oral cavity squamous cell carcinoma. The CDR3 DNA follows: TGTGCCAGCAGTACCGATAGGGGGTCCTACGAGCAGTACTTC. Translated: CASSTDRGSYEQYF.